The present T cell receptor (beta chain) was sequenced within a study of PD-1 blockade in classical Hodgkin lymphoma. Findings and limits, study-wide: At baseline, newly diagnosed patients reportedly showed less TCR diversity than healthy donors. In CD4+ cells, TCR diversity went up significantly by C4D1, but in CD8+ cells it did not. For complete responders, baseline diversity was comparable to that of newly diagnosed patients.

Every patient was affected by relapse after autologous stem cell transplantation, while exposure to brentuximab vedotin was not uniform. Magnetic negative selection was used to purify CD4+ T cells from thawed PBMCs. Best outcomes ranged across complete response, partial response and progressive disease. TCRdb's copy holds only in-frame clones and misses some; the assay was immunoSEQ multiplex PCR. The sample includes around 23,000 clones, about four fifths of them seen just once. This clone was picked up one time. The antigen is not known. CDR1 and CDR2 (germline): SGHTA, FQGNSA. The CDR3 length is 14 residues. V lost 1 base and J lost 7, with 10 bases in between.

This TCR came from a human donor with classical Hodgkin lymphoma. The input for sequencing was CD4+ T cells from blood, taken at baseline. The rearrangement links TRBV7-2 to TRBJ2-2, with D possibly matching TRBD1 (6 bases). This CDR3 reads CASSLGDKHGELFF. The CDR3, as DNA: TGTGCCAGCAGCTTAGGGGACAAGCACGGGGAGCTGTTTTTT.